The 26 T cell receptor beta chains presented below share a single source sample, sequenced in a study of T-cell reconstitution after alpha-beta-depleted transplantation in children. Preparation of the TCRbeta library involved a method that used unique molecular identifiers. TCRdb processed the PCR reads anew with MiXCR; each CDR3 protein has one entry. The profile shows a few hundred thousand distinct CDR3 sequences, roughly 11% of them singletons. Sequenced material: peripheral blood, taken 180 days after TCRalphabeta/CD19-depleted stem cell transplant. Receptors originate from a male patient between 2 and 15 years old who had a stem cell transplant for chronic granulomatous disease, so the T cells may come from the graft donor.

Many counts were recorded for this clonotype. As DNA, the CDR3 is TGTGCCAGCAGCCTACAGGGGCGGTTGAATCAGCCCCAGCATTTT. As protein: CASSLQGRLNQPQHF. The V and J genes are TRBV7-8 and TRBJ1-5; the match to TRBD1 covers 7 bases. V lost 5 bases and J lost 4; bases outside the gene matches: 8. Germline-derived CDR1 and CDR2 are SGHVS and FQNEAQ. The CDR3 loop spans 15 amino acids.

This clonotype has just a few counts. CDR3: CATSDIGGASYNEQFF. The CDR3 bases are TGTGCCACCAGTGATATAGGGGGTGCTTCCTACAATGAGCAGTTCTTC. J is TRBJ2-1 and V is TRBV24-1; tentatively, D is TRBD1 (6 bases). CDR1 is KGHDR and CDR2 is SFDVKD in the germline V gene. Trimming pared 3 bases from V and 1 base from J, leaving 12 bases between. The CDR3 has 16 residues.

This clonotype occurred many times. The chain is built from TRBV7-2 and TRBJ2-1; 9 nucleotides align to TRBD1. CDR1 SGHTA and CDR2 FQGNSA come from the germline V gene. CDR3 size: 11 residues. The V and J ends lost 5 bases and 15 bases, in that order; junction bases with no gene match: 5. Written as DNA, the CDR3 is TGTGCCAGCAGCCTCGGGACAGGGTCGTTCTTC. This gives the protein CASSLGTGSFF.

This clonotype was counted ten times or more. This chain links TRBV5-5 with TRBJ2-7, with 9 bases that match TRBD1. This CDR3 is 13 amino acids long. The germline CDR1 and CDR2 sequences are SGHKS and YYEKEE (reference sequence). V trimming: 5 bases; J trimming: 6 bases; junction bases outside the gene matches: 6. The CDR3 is CASSNTGGREQYF. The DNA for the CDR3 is TGTGCCAGCAGTAATACAGGGGGCCGCGAGCAGTACTTC.

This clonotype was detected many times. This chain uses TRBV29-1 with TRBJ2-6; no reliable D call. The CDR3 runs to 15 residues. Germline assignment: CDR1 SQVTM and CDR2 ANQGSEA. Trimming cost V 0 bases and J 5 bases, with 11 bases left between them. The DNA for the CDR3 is TGCAGCGTTGAAGACCCCCATGAAAGGGCCAACGTCCTGACTTTC. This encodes CSVEDPHERANVLTF.

The CDR3 bases are TGTGCCTGGAAAAAACGCTCTGGAAACACCATATATTTT. Its protein product is CAWKKRSGNTIYF. This chain uses TRBV30 with TRBJ1-3; D remains ambiguous. The V end lost 4 bases, the J end lost 0 bases, and 7 bases lay between the germline ends. The germline gives CDR1 GTSNPN, CDR2 SVGIG (reference sequence). This CDR3 region has 13 residues.

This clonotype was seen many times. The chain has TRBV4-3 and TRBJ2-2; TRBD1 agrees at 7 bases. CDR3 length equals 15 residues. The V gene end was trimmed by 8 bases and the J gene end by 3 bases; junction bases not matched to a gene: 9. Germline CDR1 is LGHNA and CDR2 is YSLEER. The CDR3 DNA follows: TGCGCCAGCGGACGAAGTGACAGGGACACCGGGGAGCTGTTTTTT. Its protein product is CASGRSDRDTGELFF.

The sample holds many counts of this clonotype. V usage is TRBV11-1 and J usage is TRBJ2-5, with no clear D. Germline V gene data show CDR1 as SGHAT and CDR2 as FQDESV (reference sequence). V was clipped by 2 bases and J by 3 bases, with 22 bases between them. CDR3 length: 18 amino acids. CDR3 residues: CASSLSRVAALEKETQYF. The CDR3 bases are TGTGCCAGCAGCTTAAGCCGGGTGGCGGCTCTGGAAAAAGAGACCCAGTACTTC. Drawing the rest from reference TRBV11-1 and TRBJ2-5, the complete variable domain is EAEVAQSPRYKITEKSQAVAFWCDPISGHATLYWYRQILGQGPELLVQFQDESVVDDSQLPKDRFSAERLKGVDSTLKIQPAELGDSAMYLCASSLSRVAALEKETQYFGPGTRLLVL.

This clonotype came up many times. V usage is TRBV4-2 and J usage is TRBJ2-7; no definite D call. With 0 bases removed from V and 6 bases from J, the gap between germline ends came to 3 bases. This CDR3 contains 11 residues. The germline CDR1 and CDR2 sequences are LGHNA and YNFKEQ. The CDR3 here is CASSQEGEQYF. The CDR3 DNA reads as TGTGCCAGCAGCCAAGAAGGCGAGCAGTACTTC.

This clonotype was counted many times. CDR3 protein: CASSYRATNEKLFF. In DNA form, the CDR3 reads TGTGCCAGCAGTTACAGAGCAACTAATGAAAAACTGTTTTTT. J is TRBJ1-4 and V is TRBV6-5; D remains unclear. Germline V CDR1 and CDR2: MNHEY, SVGAGI. The CDR3 consists of 14 residues. Deletions cut 2 bases from V and 0 bases from J, with 4 bases between.

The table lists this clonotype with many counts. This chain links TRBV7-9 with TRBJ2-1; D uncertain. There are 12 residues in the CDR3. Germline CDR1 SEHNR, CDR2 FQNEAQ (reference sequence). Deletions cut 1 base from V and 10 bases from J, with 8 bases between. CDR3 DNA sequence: TGTGCCAGCAGCTTAGAACAGACCGAGCAGTTCTTC. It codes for CASSLEQTEQFF.

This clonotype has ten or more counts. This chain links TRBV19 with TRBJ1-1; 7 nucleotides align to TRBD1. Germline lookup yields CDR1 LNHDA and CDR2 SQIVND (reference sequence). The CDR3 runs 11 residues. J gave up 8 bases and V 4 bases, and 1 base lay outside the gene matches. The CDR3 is CASSRQGEAFF. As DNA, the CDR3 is TGTGCCAGTAGTAGACAGGGAGAAGCTTTCTTT. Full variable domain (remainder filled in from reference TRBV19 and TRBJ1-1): DGGITQSPKYLFRKEGQNVTLSCEQNLNHDAMYWYRQDPGQGLRLIYYSQIVNDFQKGDIAEGYSVSREKKESFPLTVTSAQKNPTAFYLCASSRQGEAFFGQGTRLTVV.

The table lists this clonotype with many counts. Written as DNA, the CDR3 is TGTGCCAGCAGCCCCAGTGGGGTGGCCACCGGGGAGCTGTTTTTT. Its translation: CASSPSGVATGELFF. This chain connects TRBV7-6 to TRBJ2-2, with unresolved D. Germline V gene lookup returns CDR1 SGHVS and CDR2 FNYEAQ. The germline V and J ends were trimmed by 5 bases and 4 bases, with 14 bases remaining between them. The CDR3 is 15 residues long.

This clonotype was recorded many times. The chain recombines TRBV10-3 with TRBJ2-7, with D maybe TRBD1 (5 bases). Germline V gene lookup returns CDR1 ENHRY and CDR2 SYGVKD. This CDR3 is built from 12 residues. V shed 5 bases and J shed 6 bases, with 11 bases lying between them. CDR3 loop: CAISSAGIEQYF. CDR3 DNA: TGTGCCATCAGTTCGGCAGGGATCGAGCAGTACTTC.

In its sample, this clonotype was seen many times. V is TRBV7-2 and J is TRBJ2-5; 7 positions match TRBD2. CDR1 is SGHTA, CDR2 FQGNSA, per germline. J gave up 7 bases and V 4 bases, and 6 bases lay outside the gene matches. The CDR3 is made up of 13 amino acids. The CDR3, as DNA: TGTGCCAGCAGCTCTAGCGGCACTCGGACCCAGTACTTC. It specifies CASSSSGTRTQYF.

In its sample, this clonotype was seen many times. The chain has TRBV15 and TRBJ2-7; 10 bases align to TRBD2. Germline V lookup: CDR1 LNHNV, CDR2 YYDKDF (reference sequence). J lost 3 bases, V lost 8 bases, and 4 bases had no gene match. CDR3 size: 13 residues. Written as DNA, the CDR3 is TGTGCCACCGGGGCTAGCGGGAGCTACGAGCAGTACTTC. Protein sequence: CATGASGSYEQYF.

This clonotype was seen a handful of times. CDR3 region: CASSLPGRPYEQYF. The CDR3 coding sequence is TGTGCCAGCAGTTTACCGGGACGACCCTACGAGCAGTACTTC. The rearrangement links TRBV27 to TRBJ2-7; D possibly matches TRBD1 or TRBD2 (5 bases each). The CDR3 has 14 residues. V shed 2 bases and J shed 2 bases, with 10 bases lying between them. In germline, CDR1 is MNHEY, CDR2 SMNVEV (reference sequence).

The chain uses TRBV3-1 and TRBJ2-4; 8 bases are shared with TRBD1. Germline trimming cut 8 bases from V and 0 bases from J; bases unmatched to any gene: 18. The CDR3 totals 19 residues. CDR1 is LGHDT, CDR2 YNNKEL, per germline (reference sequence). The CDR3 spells CASCPRWNTGGIAKNIQYF. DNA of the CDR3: TGTGCCAGCTGCCCCCGTTGGAACACAGGGGGGATAGCCAAAAACATTCAGTACTTC.

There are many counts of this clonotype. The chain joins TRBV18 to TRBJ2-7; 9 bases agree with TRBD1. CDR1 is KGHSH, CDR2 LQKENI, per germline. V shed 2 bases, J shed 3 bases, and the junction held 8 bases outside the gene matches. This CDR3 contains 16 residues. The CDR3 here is CASSPVQGAQGYEQYF. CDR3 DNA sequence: TGTGCCAGCTCACCAGTACAGGGGGCGCAGGGCTACGAGCAGTACTTC.

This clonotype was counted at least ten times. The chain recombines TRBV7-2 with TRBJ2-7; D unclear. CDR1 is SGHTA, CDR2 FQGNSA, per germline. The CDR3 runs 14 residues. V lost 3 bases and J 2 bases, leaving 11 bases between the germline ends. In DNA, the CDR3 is TGTGCCAGCAGCTTTGGTCGGGTAACCTACGAGCAGTACTTC. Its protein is CASSFGRVTYEQYF.

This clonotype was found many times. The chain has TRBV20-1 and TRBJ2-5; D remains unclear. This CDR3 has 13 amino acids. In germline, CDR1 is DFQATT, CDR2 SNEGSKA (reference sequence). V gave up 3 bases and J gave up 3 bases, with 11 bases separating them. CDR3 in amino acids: CSASFGSKETQYF. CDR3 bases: TGCAGTGCTAGTTTCGGCAGCAAAGAGACCCAGTACTTC.

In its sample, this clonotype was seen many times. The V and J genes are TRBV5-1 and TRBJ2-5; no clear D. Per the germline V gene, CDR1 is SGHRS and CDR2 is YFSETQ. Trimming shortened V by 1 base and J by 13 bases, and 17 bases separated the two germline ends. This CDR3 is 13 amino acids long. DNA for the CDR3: TGCGCCAGCAGCTTGCCAGATGATAAGAATTCGTACTTC. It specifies CASSLPDDKNSYF.

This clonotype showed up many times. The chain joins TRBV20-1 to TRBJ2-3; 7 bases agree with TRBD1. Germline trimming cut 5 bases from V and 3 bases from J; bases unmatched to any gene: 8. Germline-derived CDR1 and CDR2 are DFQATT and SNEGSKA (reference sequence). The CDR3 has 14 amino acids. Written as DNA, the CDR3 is TGCAGTGCTCTGGACAGGCGAGGAACAGATACGCAGTATTTT. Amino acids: CSALDRRGTDTQYF.

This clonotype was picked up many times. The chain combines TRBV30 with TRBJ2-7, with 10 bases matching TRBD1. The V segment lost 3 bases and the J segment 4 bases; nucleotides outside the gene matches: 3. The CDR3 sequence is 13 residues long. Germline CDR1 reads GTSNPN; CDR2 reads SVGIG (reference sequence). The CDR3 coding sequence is TGTGCCTGGAGACGACAGGGGGCATACGAGCAGTACTTC. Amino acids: CAWRRQGAYEQYF. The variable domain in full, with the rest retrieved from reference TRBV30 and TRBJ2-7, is SQTIHQWPATLVQPVGSPLSLECTVEGTSNPNLYWYRQAAGRGLQLLFYSVGIGQISSEVPQNLSASRPQDRQFILSSKKLLLSDSGFYLCAWRRQGAYEQYFGPGTRLTVT.

The CDR3 sequence is CASSEYWTTDTQYF. The DNA of the CDR3 is TGTGCCAGCAGTGAATATTGGACCACAGATACGCAGTATTTT. This chain links TRBV6-1 with TRBJ2-3; D gene ambiguous. This CDR3 comprises 14 residues. The germline V gene encodes CDR1 MNHNS and CDR2 SASEGT. V was shortened by 2 bases and J by 2 bases, with 8 bases between the two germline ends.

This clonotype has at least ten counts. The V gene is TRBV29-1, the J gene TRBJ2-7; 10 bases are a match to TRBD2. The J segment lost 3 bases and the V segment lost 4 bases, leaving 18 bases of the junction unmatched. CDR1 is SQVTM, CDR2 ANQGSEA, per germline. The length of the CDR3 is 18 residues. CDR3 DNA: TGCAGCGTTGGACTAGCGGGTTGGGATGGGGGCTCCTACTACGAGCAGTACTTC. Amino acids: CSVGLAGWDGGSYYEQYF.